The T cell receptor (beta chain) under discussion was sequenced for a study of T-cell reconstitution after alpha-beta-depleted transplantation in children. Study conclusions and caveats: Several hundred graft clones that had expanded were reportedly the source of alpha-beta T cells about two months after transplant. T-cell counts and diversity at one year following transplant were attributed mainly to newly produced T cells. Elevated TCRbeta diversity at day 60 was traced, in some patients, to surviving recipient T cells and thymic progenitors.

CDR3 length: 15 amino acids. Trimming removed 5 bases from V and 0 bases from J; junction bases left unmatched: 8. In germline, CDR1 is DFQATT, CDR2 SNEGSKA (reference sequence). Regarding this clonotype: The antigen remains undetermined.

TCRbeta library construction was performed incorporating unique molecular identifiers. MiXCR, applied by TCRdb to the PCR reads, yields one record per CDR3 protein. The sample includes about 980,000 distinct CDR3 sequences, roughly 31% of them seen just once. This receptor was taken from a boy in the first two years of life who had a stem cell transplant for SCID, so the T cells may come from the graft donor. This specimen consisted of PBMCs, mostly from graft donor cells, obtained 360 days after TCRalphabeta/CD19-depleted stem cell transplant. The chain couples TRBV20-1 to TRBJ1-2; 8 bases line up with TRBD1. The CDR3 here is CSAPDRASTNYGYTF. The CDR3 DNA sequence: TGCAGTGCTCCGGACAGGGCTTCCACTAACTATGGCTACACCTTC.